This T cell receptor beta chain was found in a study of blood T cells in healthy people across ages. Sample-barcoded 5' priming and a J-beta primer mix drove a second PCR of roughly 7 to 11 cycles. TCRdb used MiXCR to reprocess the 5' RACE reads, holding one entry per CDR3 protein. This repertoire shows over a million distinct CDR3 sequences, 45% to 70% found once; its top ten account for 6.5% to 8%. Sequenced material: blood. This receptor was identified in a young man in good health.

CDR3 sequence: CATSGRGGRNEQFF. The CDR3, as DNA: TGTGCCACCAGTGGGCGGGGGGGCCGCAATGAGCAGTTCTTC. This rearrangement joins TRBV24-1 to TRBJ2-1; 9 positions match TRBD2. CDR1 KGHDR and CDR2 SFDVKD come from the germline V gene. The CDR3 loop spans 14 amino acids. The V segment lost 5 bases and the J segment 6 bases; nucleotides outside the gene matches: 4.